This T cell receptor beta chain was recovered during a study of cytomegalovirus exposure and HLA in healthy donors. Use of 60 Vbeta and 13 Jbeta primers characterized the PCR. Profiling relied on immunoSEQ multiplex PCR, and the TCRdb table lists in-frame clones only, not all of them. The data contain more than 95,000 clones, around 75% of them singletons. With 0 bases clipped from V and 9 bases from J, the junction kept 1 base outside the gene matches. This CDR3 has 14 amino acids. Germline CDR1 is SGHRS and CDR2 is YFSETQ. The clonotype originates from a young man in good health and CMV-seropositive. The chain has TRBV5-1 and TRBJ2-1; 12 positions agree with TRBD1. The sequenced material came from PBMCs. As DNA, the CDR3 is TGCGCCAGCAGCTTGGGGGACAGGGGGCTTGAGCAGTTCTTC. Translating it yields CASSLGDRGLEQFF. Together with reference TRBV5-1 and TRBJ2-1, the CDR3 gives the full variable domain: KAGVTQTPRYLIKTRGQQVTLSCSPISGHRSVSWYQQTPGQGLQFLFEYFSETQRNKGNFPGRFSGRQFSNSRSEMNVSTLELGDSALYLCASSLGDRGLEQFFGPGTRLTVL.